These 15 T cell receptor beta chains share one sample of origin, sequenced in a study of cytomegalovirus exposure and HLA in healthy donors. Primers: 60 Vbeta forward and 13 Jbeta reverse. The assay was immunoSEQ multiplex PCR, and TCRdb's table has in-frame clones only and misses some. This sample has 95,000 to 150,000 clones; roughly 82% occur once, and the top ten carry less than 4%. Source material: PBMCs. Receptor source: a human donor in good health.

The gene calls are TRBV15 and TRBJ2-1, with no clear D. Germline CDR1 reads LNHNV; CDR2 reads YYDKDF (reference sequence). The length of the CDR3 is 13 residues. Deletions cut 11 bases from V and 9 bases from J, with 20 bases between. This chain's CDR3 is CAASASGLGEQFF. The DNA for the CDR3 is TGTGCCGCCTCCGCCTCCGGGTTGGGTGAGCAGTTCTTC.

In this sample, this clone turned up a few times. V gene TRBV19 combines with J gene TRBJ1-5, with TRBD1 identical over 9 bases. CDR3 length: 13 residues. Germline lookup yields CDR1 LNHDA and CDR2 SQIVND (reference sequence). The ends lost 5 bases at V and 5 bases at J; junction bases unmatched: 1. CDR3 sequence reads: CASSGDRDQPQHF. Here the CDR3 DNA reads TGTGCCAGTAGTGGGGACAGGGATCAGCCCCAGCATTTT.

The chain links TRBV5-1 to TRBJ2-1, with 7 positions matching TRBD2. The CDR3 contains 15 residues. V lost 6 bases, J lost 7 bases, and 13 bases stayed unmatched. The V gene's germline CDR1 is SGHRS and CDR2 YFSETQ. The CDR3 DNA reads TGCGCCAGCAAGGGAACGGCTAGCGGTTCGAATGAGCAGTTCTTC. Amino acid sequence: CASKGTASGSNEQFF.

Comment on this clone: The sample has other DNA sequences that encode this CDR3 too. The genes are TRBV2 and TRBJ1-1; possibly TRBD1 for D (5 bases). This CDR3 has 13 amino acids. V was shortened by 4 bases and J by 2 bases, with 8 bases between the two germline ends. CDR1 SNHLY and CDR2 FYNNEI come from the germline V gene. Here the CDR3 DNA reads TGTGCCAGCAGTGGTCAGGGAAACACTGAAGCTTTCTTT. It yields the protein CASSGQGNTEAFF. The variable domain in full, completed from reference TRBV2 and TRBJ1-1, reads EPEVTQTPSHQVTQMGQEVILRCVPISNHLYFYWYRQILGQKVEFLVSFYNNEISEKSEIFDDQFSVERPDGSNFTLKIRSTKLEDSAMYFCASSGQGNTEAFFGQGTRLTVV.

Ten or more counts support this clone. At one end, the junction sequence differs from germline, possibly due to a read error. V is TRBV7-8 and J is TRBJ2-1, with 10 nucleotides matching TRBD2. Germline V lookup: CDR1 SGHVS, CDR2 FQNEAQ. The CDR3 consists of 15 residues. CDR3 loop: CASTLTSGVYNEQFF. The DNA of the CDR3 is TGTGCCAGCACCTTAACTAGCGGGGTATACAATGAGCAGTTCTTC.

The chain joins TRBV5-1 to TRBJ2-7; the D gene is possibly TRBD1 (6 bases). The CDR3 covers 14 residues. CDR1 is SGHRS, CDR2 YFSETQ, per germline. Trimming left V 4 bases short and J 4 bases short, with 15 bases between. The CDR3 DNA is TGCGCCAGCAGCGTGGCGGCTAGGGGGTACGAGCAGTACTTC. Translation: CASSVAARGYEQYF.

The V and J genes are TRBV5-1 and TRBJ2-5; 10 bases are shared with TRBD2. The CDR3 spans 16 residues. The germline V gene has CDR1 SGHRS and CDR2 YFSETQ. The junction had 7 bases not matched to a gene; V was cut back by 4 bases and J by 1 base. The CDR3 loop is CASSLPAGGAQETQYF. The CDR3 region has the DNA TGCGCCAGCAGCCTACCAGCGGGAGGGGCCCAAGAGACCCAGTACTTC.

This chain joins TRBV28 and TRBJ2-3, with 9 bases fitting TRBD2. The CDR3 runs 16 residues. V lost 6 bases and J lost 4; bases outside the gene matches: 11. Germline CDR1 reads MDHEN; CDR2 reads SYDVKM. CDR3 loop: CASSYAPGLAADTQYF. The DNA of the CDR3 is TGTGCCAGCAGCTACGCACCGGGACTAGCAGCAGATACGCAGTATTTT. Based on the CDR3 plus reference TRBV28 and TRBJ2-3, the full variable domain is DVKVTQSSRYLVKRTGEKVFLECVQDMDHENMFWYRQDPGLGLRLIYFSYDVKMKEKGDIPEGYSVSREKKERFSLILESASTNQTSMYLCASSYAPGLAADTQYFGPGTRLTVL.

V and J are TRBV5-4 and TRBJ2-1; 14 bases map to TRBD2. With V trimmed by 2 bases and J by 8 bases, 9 bases remained unmatched. Germline values: CDR1 SGHNT, CDR2 YYREEE (reference sequence). The CDR3 loop spans 17 amino acids. The CDR3 here is CASSFPGLAGEIYEQFF. DNA for the CDR3: TGTGCCAGCAGCTTTCCGGGACTAGCGGGAGAAATCTATGAGCAGTTCTTC.

The V and J genes are TRBV2 and TRBJ2-5; tentative D call: TRBD1 (5 bases). The tail of the sequence fits TRBJ2-7 better, so the J call may be wrong. The germline CDR1 and CDR2 sequences are SNHLY and FYNNEI. The CDR3 totals 13 residues. The CDR3 reads CASRDRSSYEQYF. CDR3 in DNA: TGTGCCAGCAGAGACAGAAGCTCCTACGAGCAGTACTTC.

In regard to this clone: This specimen includes other DNA sequences encoding the same CDR3. This chain uses TRBV5-1 with TRBJ1-1; TRBD1 is a possible D gene (5 bases). This CDR3 has 13 amino acids. Germline CDR1 and CDR2: SGHRS and YFSETQ. The germline V and J ends were trimmed by 0 bases and 4 bases, with 7 bases remaining between them. The CDR3 reads CASSLGRGTEAFF. Written as DNA, the CDR3 is TGCGCCAGCAGCTTGGGGAGGGGCACTGAAGCTTTCTTT.

Turning to this clone: Distinct nucleotide sequences in the sample also encode this CDR3. The chain links TRBV5-1 to TRBJ1-1; D is perhaps TRBD1 (5 bases). Trimming pared 1 base from V and 4 bases from J, leaving 14 bases between. This CDR3 contains 15 residues. CDR1 and CDR2 from the germline V gene are SGHRS and YFSETQ. The chain's CDR3 is CASSLRGQGGTEAFF. CDR3 DNA sequence: TGCGCCAGCAGCTTGAGAGGGCAGGGAGGCACTGAAGCTTTCTTT.

The gene calls are TRBV6-5 and TRBJ1-3; 12 bases fit TRBD1. The CDR3 consists of 16 residues. V lost 2 bases, J lost 4 bases, and 3 bases stayed unmatched. Germline V gene lookup returns CDR1 MNHEY and CDR2 SVGAGI. CDR3 protein: CASSYGTGGQGNTIYF. For the CDR3, the DNA is TGTGCCAGCAGTTACGGGACAGGGGGCCAAGGAAACACCATATATTTT.

The chain uses TRBV18 and TRBJ2-7; perhaps TRBD1 as D (6 bases). This CDR3 contains 12 residues. V lost 3 bases and J 3 bases, leaving 6 bases between the germline ends. Germline CDR1 is KGHSH and CDR2 is LQKENI. CDR3 in amino acids: CASSPDSYEQYF. The DNA of the CDR3 is TGTGCCAGCTCACCGGACAGCTACGAGCAGTACTTC.

The chain links TRBV28 to TRBJ1-2, with 7 bases identical to TRBD1. The CDR3 has 16 amino acids. Germline CDR1 MDHEN, CDR2 SYDVKM. The J segment lost 4 bases and the V segment lost 6 bases, leaving 14 bases of the junction unmatched. The DNA of the CDR3 is TGTGCCAGCAGAACCGCAGGGACAGTAGACGTCTATGGCTACACCTTC. The encoded protein is CASRTAGTVDVYGYTF.